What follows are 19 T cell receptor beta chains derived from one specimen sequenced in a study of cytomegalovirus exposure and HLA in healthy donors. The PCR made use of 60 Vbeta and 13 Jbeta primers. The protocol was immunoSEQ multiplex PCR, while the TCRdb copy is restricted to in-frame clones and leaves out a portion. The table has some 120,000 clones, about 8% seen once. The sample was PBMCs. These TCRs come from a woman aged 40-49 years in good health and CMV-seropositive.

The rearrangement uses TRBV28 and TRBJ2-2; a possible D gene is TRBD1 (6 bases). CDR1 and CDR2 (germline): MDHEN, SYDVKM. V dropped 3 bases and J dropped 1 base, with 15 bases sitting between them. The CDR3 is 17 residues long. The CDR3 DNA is TGTGCCAGCAGTTTCAACCTCCGGACAGTGAACACCGGGGAGCTGTTTTTT. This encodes CASSFNLRTVNTGELFF.

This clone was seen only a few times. CDR3 in DNA: TGTGCCAGTACCCTCGACAGGGTGATAAACACCGGGGAGCTGTTTTTT. It specifies CASTLDRVINTGELFF. The rearrangement uses TRBV19 and TRBJ2-2; 7 nucleotides match TRBD1. The germline V gene has CDR1 LNHDA and CDR2 SQIVND (reference sequence). The CDR3 is made up of 16 amino acids. Trimming removed 7 bases from V and 2 bases from J; junction bases left unmatched: 10.

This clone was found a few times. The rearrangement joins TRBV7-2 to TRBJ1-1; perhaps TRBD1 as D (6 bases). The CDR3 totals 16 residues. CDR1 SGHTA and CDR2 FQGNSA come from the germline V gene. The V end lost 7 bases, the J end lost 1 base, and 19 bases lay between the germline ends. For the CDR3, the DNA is TGTGCCAGCACCCTCCAAGTCGGACAGACGAACACTGAAGCTTTCTTT. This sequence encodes CASTLQVGQTNTEAFF.

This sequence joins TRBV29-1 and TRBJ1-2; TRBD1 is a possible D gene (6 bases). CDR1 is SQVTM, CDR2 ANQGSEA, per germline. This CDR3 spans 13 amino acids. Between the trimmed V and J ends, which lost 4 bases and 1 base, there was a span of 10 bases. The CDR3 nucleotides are TGCAGCGTTGGGACAGAGTTTAACTATGGCTACACCTTC. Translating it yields CSVGTEFNYGYTF.

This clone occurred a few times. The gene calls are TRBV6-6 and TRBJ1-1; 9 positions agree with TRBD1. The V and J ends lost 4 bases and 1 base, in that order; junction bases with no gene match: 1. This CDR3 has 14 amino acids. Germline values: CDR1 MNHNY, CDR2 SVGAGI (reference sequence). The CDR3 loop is CASSWGQGNTEAFF. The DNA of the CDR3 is TGTGCCAGCAGTTGGGGACAGGGGAACACTGAAGCTTTCTTT.

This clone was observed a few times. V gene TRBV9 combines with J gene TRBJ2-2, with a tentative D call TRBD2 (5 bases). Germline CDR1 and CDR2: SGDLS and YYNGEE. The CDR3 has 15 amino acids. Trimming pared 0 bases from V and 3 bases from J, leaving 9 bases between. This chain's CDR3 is CASSVDGVYTGELFF. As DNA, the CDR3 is TGTGCCAGCAGCGTAGACGGGGTGTACACCGGGGAGCTGTTTTTT.

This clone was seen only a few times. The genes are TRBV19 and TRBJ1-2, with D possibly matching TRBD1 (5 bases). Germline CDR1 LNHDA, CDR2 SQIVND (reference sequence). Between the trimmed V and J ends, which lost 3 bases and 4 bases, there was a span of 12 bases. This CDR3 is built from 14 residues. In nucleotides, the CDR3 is TGTGCCAGTAGTATTATTGGGGCGGCCTATGGCTACACCTTC. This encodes CASSIIGAAYGYTF.

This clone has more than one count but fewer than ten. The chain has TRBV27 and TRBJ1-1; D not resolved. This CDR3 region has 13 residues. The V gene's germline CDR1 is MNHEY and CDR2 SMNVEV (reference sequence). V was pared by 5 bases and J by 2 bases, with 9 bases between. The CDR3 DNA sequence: TGTGCCAGCAGTCCTCGGGTAAACACTGAAGCTTTCTTT. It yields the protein CASSPRVNTEAFF.

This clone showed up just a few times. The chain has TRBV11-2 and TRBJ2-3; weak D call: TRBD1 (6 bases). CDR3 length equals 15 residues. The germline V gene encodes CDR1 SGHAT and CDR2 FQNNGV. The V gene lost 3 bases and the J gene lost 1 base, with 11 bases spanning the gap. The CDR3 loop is CASSLAGEGTDTQYF. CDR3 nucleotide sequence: TGTGCCAGCAGCTTGGCAGGGGAAGGCACAGATACGCAGTATTTT.

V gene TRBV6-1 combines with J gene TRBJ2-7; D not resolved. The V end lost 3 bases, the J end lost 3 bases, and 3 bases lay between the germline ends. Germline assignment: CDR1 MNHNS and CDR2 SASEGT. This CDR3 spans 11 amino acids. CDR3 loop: CASSDLYEQYF. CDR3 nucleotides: TGTGCCAGCAGTGACCTCTACGAGCAGTACTTC.

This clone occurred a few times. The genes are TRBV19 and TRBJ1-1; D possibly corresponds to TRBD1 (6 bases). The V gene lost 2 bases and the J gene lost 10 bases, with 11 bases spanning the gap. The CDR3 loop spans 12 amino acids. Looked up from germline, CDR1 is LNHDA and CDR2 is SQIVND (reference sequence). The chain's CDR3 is CASSISRGAAFF. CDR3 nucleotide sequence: TGTGCCAGTAGTATAAGCAGGGGTGCAGCTTTCTTT. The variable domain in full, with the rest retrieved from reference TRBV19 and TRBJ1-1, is DGGITQSPKYLFRKEGQNVTLSCEQNLNHDAMYWYRQDPGQGLRLIYYSQIVNDFQKGDIAEGYSVSREKKESFPLTVTSAQKNPTAFYLCASSISRGAAFFGQGTRLTVV.

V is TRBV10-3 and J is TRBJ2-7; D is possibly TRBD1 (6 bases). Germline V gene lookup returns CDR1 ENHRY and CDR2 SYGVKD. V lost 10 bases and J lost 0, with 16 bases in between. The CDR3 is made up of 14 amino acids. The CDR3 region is CATKTGNSSYEQYF. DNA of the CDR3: TGTGCCACCAAAACAGGGAATAGCTCCTACGAGCAGTACTTC.

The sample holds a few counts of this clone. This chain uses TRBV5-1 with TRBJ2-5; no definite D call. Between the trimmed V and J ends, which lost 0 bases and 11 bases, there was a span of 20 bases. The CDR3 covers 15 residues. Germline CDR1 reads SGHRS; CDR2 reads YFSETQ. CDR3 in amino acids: CASSLVRSPLREQYF. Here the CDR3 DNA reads TGCGCCAGCAGCTTGGTTCGGTCCCCCCTTAGAGAGCAGTACTTC.

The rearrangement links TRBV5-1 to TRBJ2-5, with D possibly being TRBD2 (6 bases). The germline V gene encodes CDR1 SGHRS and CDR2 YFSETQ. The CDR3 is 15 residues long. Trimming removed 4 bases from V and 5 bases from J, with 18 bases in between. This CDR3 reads CASSEPSGGTETQYF. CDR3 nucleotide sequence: TGCGCCAGCAGCGAGCCAAGTGGGGGGACGGAGACCCAGTACTTC.

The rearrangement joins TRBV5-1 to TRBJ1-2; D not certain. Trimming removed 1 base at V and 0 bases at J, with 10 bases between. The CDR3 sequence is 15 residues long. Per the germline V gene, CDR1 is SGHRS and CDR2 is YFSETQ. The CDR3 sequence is CASSLSAGTNYGYTF. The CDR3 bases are TGCGCCAGCAGCTTGTCAGCGGGGACTAACTATGGCTACACCTTC.

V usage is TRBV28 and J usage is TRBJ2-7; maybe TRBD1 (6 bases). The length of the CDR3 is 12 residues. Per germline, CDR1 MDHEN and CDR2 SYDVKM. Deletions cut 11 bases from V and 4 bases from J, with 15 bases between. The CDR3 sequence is CAVQGTVYEQYF. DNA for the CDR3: TGTGCCGTACAGGGTACGGTTTACGAGCAGTACTTC.

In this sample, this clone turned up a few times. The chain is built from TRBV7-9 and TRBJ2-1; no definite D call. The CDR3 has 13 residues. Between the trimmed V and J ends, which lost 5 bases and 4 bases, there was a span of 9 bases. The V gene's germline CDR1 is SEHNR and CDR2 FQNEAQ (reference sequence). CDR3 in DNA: TGTGCCAGCAGCCCTAGATCGTACAATGAGCAGTTCTTC. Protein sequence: CASSPRSYNEQFF.

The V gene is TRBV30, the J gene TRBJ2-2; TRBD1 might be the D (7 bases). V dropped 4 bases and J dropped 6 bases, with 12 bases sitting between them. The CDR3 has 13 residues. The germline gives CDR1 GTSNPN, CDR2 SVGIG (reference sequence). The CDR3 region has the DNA TGTGCCTGGACAGACAGGGAGGCCGGGGAGCTGTTTTTT. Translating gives CAWTDREAGELFF.

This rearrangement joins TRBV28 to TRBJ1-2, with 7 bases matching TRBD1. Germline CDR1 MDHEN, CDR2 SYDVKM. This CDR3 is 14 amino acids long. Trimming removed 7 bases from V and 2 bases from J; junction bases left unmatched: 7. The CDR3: CASMGPGGNYGYTF. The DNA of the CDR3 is TGTGCCAGCATGGGCCCAGGGGGGAACTATGGCTACACCTTC.